A selection of T cell receptor beta chains follows, all from one sample in a study of blood T cell repertoires in COVID-19. Generated by immunoSEQ multiplex PCR, the TCRdb table keeps only in-frame clones and is missing some. The sample lists 200,000 to 300,000 clones, roughly four fifths occurring once. Sequenced input: peripheral blood. The source of these receptors is a man younger than 45 who had recovered from COVID-19. CDR3s include the opening cysteine and the closing phenylalanine or tryptophan. A D gene is named only where the DNA matches it firmly. For some rows the clone size is stated as once, few or many, or as a class when expanded; others skip it.

j_gene	d_gene	abundance	v_gene	CDR3nt	CDR3aa
TRBJ2-7	NA	NA	TRBV27	TGTGCCAGCCGGTCCCTGCGCGGGGAAATCTCCTACGAGCAGTACTTC	CASRSLRGEISYEQYF
TRBJ2-3	NA	NA	TRBV5-1	TGCGCCAGCAGCTTGGCAGGGTTGCCAGATACGCAGTATTTT	CASSLAGLPDTQYF
TRBJ1-4	NA	NA	TRBV29-1	TGCAGCGTCACCGGGACTGGGTTAGAAAAACTGTTTTTT	CSVTGTGLEKLFF
TRBJ1-1	NA	NA	TRBV12-2	TGTGCAAGTCGCTCCAAGTACCGGGGGGCGAAACTGGGCACTGAAGCTTTCTTT	CASRSKYRGAKLGTEAFF
TRBJ2-3	TRBD1	NA	TRBV10-2	TGCGCCAGCACGACAGGGGGCATAGATACGCAGTATTTT	CASTTGGIDTQYF
TRBJ2-5	NA	NA	TRBV11-2	TGTGCCAGCAGCTTAGGAGTATTGAGGACAGAAGGGGAGACCCAGTACTTC	CASSLGVLRTEGETQYF
TRBJ1-1	NA	NA	TRBV5-5	TGTGCCAGCAGCTTAGAACAGGGAGTCAGAAACACTGAAGCTTTCTTT	CASSLEQGVRNTEAFF
TRBJ2-5	TRBD2	NA	TRBV7-2	TGTGCCAGCAGCGTAGCGGGGGGGGGAGAGACCCAGTACTTC	CASSVAGGGETQYF
TRBJ1-2	NA	many	TRBV19	TGTGCCGGCTACAGGATCCGCTATGGCTACACCTTC	CAGYRIRYGYTF
TRBJ2-3	TRBD1	NA	TRBV7-3	TGTGCCAGCAGCCCCGACAGGGGAAGCACAGATACGCAGTATTTT	CASSPDRGSTDTQYF
TRBJ2-4	NA	once	TRBV20-1	TGCAGTGCTAGTATCTGGGGCAGGAGGGACAAAAACATTCAGTACTTC	CSASIWGRRDKNIQYF
TRBJ1-3	TRBD1	few	TRBV5-1	TGCGCCAGCAGCTGGGGCACAGGGGGGTCTGGAAACACCATATATTTT	CASSWGTGGSGNTIYF
TRBJ1-3	TRBD1	NA	TRBV28	TGTGCCAGCAGGTCCCCCGGGACAGACCTCTCTGGAAACACCATATATTTT	CASRSPGTDLSGNTIYF
TRBJ1-1	TRBD1	NA	TRBV28	TGTGCCAGCAGACCGGGACAGAGGAACACTGAAGCTTTCTTT	CASRPGQRNTEAFF
TRBJ1-2	TRBD1	NA	TRBV5-1	TGCGTCAGCAGCTTAGACAGGGAGTATGGCTACACCTTC	CVSSLDREYGYTF
TRBJ2-5	TRBD2	NA	TRBV3-1/TRBV3-2	TGTGCCAGCAGGCGGGCGGGGGGAAACCAAGAGACCCAGTACTTC	CASRRAGGNQETQYF
TRBJ1-2	NA	NA	TRBV6-2/TRBV6-3	TGTGCCAGCAGTTACTCGACAGACTATGGCTACACCTTC	CASSYSTDYGYTF
TRBJ1-6	NA	NA	TRBV21-1	TGTGCCAGCAGCAAGTTCCCAGGGGATAATTCACCCCTCCACTTT	CASSKFPGDNSPLHF
TRBJ2-2	NA	NA	TRBV3-1/TRBV3-2	TGTGCCAGCAGCCATCCACAGAACACCGGGGAGCTGTTTTTT	CASSHPQNTGELFF
TRBJ2-7	TRBD1	NA	TRBV11-1	TGTGCCAGCAGCCGGGACAGTAGATACGAGCAGTACTTC	CASSRDSRYEQYF
TRBJ1-4	TRBD1	NA	TRBV18	TGTGCCAGCTCACCATCAGAGGGACAGGGAGCGGCCGCAACTAATGAAAAACTGTTTTTT	CASSPSEGQGAAATNEKLFF
TRBJ1-2	NA	NA	TRBV29-1	TGCAGCGTTGGAGGGCTCGATGGCTACACCTTC	CSVGGLDGYTF
TRBJ1-2	NA	few	TRBV19	TGTGCCAGTAGTAAGAGGGACTATGGCTACACCTTC	CASSKRDYGYTF
TRBJ2-3	TRBD2	NA	TRBV9	TGTGCCAGCAGCGGAACTAGCGGGGGGGCAGATACGCAGTATTTT	CASSGTSGGADTQYF
TRBJ2-4	NA	NA	TRBV7-8	TGTGCCAGCAGCTTAGACAGGGCCCCCAAAAACATTCAGTACTTC	CASSLDRAPKNIQYF
TRBJ2-7	NA	NA	TRBV18	TGTGCCAGCTCACCATCCCCTCGTGAGCAGTACTTC	CASSPSPREQYF
TRBJ1-4	TRBD1	once	TRBV7-7	TGTGCCAGCAGCCCCAGGACAGGTGGTTCCAATGAAAAACTGTTTTTT	CASSPRTGGSNEKLFF
TRBJ1-6	NA	few	TRBV6-5	TGTGCCAGCAGTTACCGAGGACAGACATATTCACCCCTCCACTTT	CASSYRGQTYSPLHF
TRBJ1-6	TRBD1	once	TRBV2	TGTGCCAGAGACTCAGGGGGAGACTCCTATAATTCACCCCTCCACTTT	CARDSGGDSYNSPLHF
TRBJ1-5	NA	NA	TRBV10-2	TGCGCCAGCAGTGAGTTCTGGTCACCCTATAGCAATCAGCCCCAGCATTTT	CASSEFWSPYSNQPQHF
TRBJ2-5	NA	NA	TRBV5-1	TGCGCCAGCAGCTTAGTGGGGGGGCAGGAGACCCAGTACTTC	CASSLVGGQETQYF
TRBJ2-3	NA	NA	TRBV5-1	TGCGCCAGCAGCTTGGGCGATTCTAGCACAGATACGCAGTATTTT	CASSLGDSSTDTQYF